Given below is one T cell receptor (beta chain) in context. This clonotype showed up many times. What antigen it recognizes has not been identified. There are no base qualities to consult, and no much larger clone falls within one base. The data belong to a study of response to subunit inactivated influenza vaccine (dated by TCRdb to 2016 to 2018). Turning to the overall study: The study used deep quantitative T cell receptor repertoire profiling to track responses to a trivalent subunit inactivated influenza vaccine. The research as a whole found: According to the authors, only a limited number of new T cells may be recruited by each seasonal influenza vaccination.

Deletion took 1 base off V and 4 bases off J, with a span of 10 bases between the germline ends. CDR3 length: 15 amino acids, cysteine to phenylalanine. The retained sequence is limited to the CDR3, 45 bases, with the frame set at the first base. Libraries were constructed by RT-PCR. These reads were obtained on an Illumina HiSeq 2500. Starting from the raw public reads, TCRdb applied fastp trimming at Q25, assembled clones with MiXCR and retained in-frame beta chains. A single entry per CDR3 protein holds the most common genes and DNA from its merged rows. The sample table shows 650,000 to 800,000 distinct CDR3 sequences, and approximately 15% are seen once. The top ten clones comprise 6% to 8% of the sample.

The sequences come from PBMCs from blood, collected less than 15 days before vaccination. The sequence joins TRBV12-3 or TRBV12-4 to TRBJ2-2; the D gene remains uncertain. The origin of this receptor is a man in his forties or fifties who received an inactivated influenza vaccine. Donor details come from another sample of the same person, matched by shared clones. The CDR3 loop reads CASSLGRSSTGELFF. At the DNA level, the sequence is TGTGCCAGCAGTTTAGGTCGATCCTCCACCGGGGAGCTGTTTTTT.